These 21 T cell receptor beta chains came from one sample sequenced in a study of tumor-infiltrating lymphocytes in primary liver carcinoma. Reverse transcription of roughly 0.45 ug total RNA with a constant-region primer produced TCR beta cDNA. Investigators got TCR beta libraries out of three nested multiplex PCR rounds, done with slightly modified ARM-PCR. Each of the first two PCR rounds ran nine to ten cycles with TRBV1-TRBV30 forward and C-beta reverse primers. TCRdb redid the calling of the multiplex PCR reads with MiXCR, one entry per CDR3 protein. The top ten clones hold approximately 26% of a sample with around 79,000 distinct CDR3 sequences, around 66% of them seen once. Both RNA and DNA were isolated together from around 20-30 mg of bulk tissue that had not been sorted. The material sequenced was tumor-adjacent normal liver tissue. These receptor sequences come from a man in his forties with primary liver carcinoma and hepatitis B virus infection.

V gene TRBV21-1 combines with J gene TRBJ2-3; the tabulated D call, TRBD2, remains unverified against the DNA. TRBV21-1 is described as a pseudogene. The CDR3 covers 17 residues. CDR3 in amino acids: CASSTGSERELADTHYF. CDR3 nucleotide sequence: TGTGCCAGCAGCACCGGCTCCGAGCGGGAGTTGGCAGATACGCACTATTTT.

About this clonotype itself: This sequence may be a read error, since a much larger clone differs from it by one base. CDR3 sequence reads: CAEGTSHTRELFF. CDR3 coding DNA: TGTGCCGAGGGGACTAGTCATACCAGGGAGCTGTTTTTT. The genes are TRBV28 and TRBJ2-2; 8 bases agree with TRBD2. CDR1 is MDHEN, CDR2 SYDVKM, per germline. The length of the CDR3 is 13 residues. Unmatched junction bases numbered 11, after V lost 11 bases and J lost 9 bases.

For this clonotype: The CDR3 does not close with the conserved phenylalanine or tryptophan, likely indicating a read error. This chain connects TRBV11-2 to TRBJ2-6; perhaps TRBD1 as D (5 bases). CDR1 and CDR2 from the germline V gene are SGHAT and FQNNGV. The CDR3 totals 16 residues. For the CDR3, the DNA is TGTGCCAGCAGCTTAGATCTCTGGGCTGGGGCTAACGTCCTGACTTCC. This gives the protein CASSLDLWAGANVLTS.

There are a few counts of this clonotype. A junction end diverges from the germline sequence, so it may reflect a read error. The chain recombines TRBV4-2 with TRBJ2-7, with TRBD2 matching over 9 bases. In germline, CDR1 is LGHNA, CDR2 YNFKEQ. This CDR3 is built from 15 residues. The CDR3 region has the DNA TGTGCTAGCAATCAGTCTAGCGGGAACTCCTACGGGCAGTACTTC. Protein sequence: CASNQSSGNSYGQYF.

With regard to this clonotype: It may be a read error: a sequence one base away is much more abundant. This sequence joins TRBV28 and TRBJ2-1; TRBD1 agrees at 9 bases. CDR1 is MDHEN, CDR2 SYDVKM, per germline. The CDR3 is 12 amino acids. V lost 8 bases and J lost 10; bases outside the gene matches: 6. The CDR3 DNA is TGTGCCAGCCAGGGACAGGGTTTAGAGCAGTTCTTC. It specifies CASQGQGLEQFF.

Within the sample, this clonotype is medium-sized (0.01 to 0.1%). This rearrangement joins TRBV11-3 to TRBJ2-3; unclear D gene. Trimming removed 1 base from V and 1 base from J, with 6 bases in between. The length of the CDR3 is 14 residues. Germline V gene lookup returns CDR1 SGHNT and CDR2 YENEEA. The CDR3 DNA reads TGTGCCAGCAGCTTAGGCCGCGGCACAGATACGCAGTATTTT. It codes for CASSLGRGTDTQYF.

For this clonotype: At one boundary the junction diverges from the germline segment, which might be a read error. The CDR3 loop is CPSRQGNQPQHF. CDR3 in DNA: TGTCCCAGCAGACAGGGCAATCAACCCCAGCATTTT. The rearrangement links TRBV6-2 or TRBV6-3 to TRBJ1-5; 7 bases fit TRBD1. The CDR3 extends over 12 amino acids. Germline V gives CDR1 MNHEY, CDR2 SVGEGT.

Note on this clonotype: A much larger clone is a single base away; this may be a read error. The rearrangement links TRBV24-1 to TRBJ2-5, with 10 bases fitting TRBD1. V shed 5 bases and J 9 bases; nucleotides not matched to a gene: 14. CDR3 size: 16 residues. Per germline, CDR1 KGHDR and CDR2 SFDVKD. The DNA of the CDR3 is TGTGCCACCAGTGGAACCGGGACAGGGGTTTCGGAGGCCCAGTACTTC. Translation gives CATSGTGTGVSEAQYF.

Concerning this clonotype: A read error may produce the germline difference seen at one junction end. The chain is built from TRBV7-8 and TRBJ2-1; TRBD2 might be the D (5 bases). The CDR3 runs to 18 residues. The V gene's germline CDR1 is SGHVS and CDR2 FQNEAQ. The CDR3 region is CTSSPLGGSAVSCNEQFF. The CDR3 bases are TGTACCAGCAGTCCGCTTGGAGGCTCAGCGGTCTCCTGCAATGAGCAGTTCTTC.

The sample holds a few counts of this clonotype. The junction shows a germline mismatch at one end, possibly a read error. J is TRBJ2-1 and V is TRBV5-4; TRBD1 is a possible D gene (7 bases). The CDR3 has 16 amino acids. Germline lookup yields CDR1 SGHNT and CDR2 YYREEE (reference sequence). The chain's CDR3 is CAGSPGGGGYVNEQFF. CDR3 sequence (DNA): TGTGCCGGCAGTCCCGGCGGAGGGGGCTATGTGAATGAGCAGTTCTTC.

This clonotype was counted between two and nine times. A much larger clone differs by one base, so this may be a read error. The chain uses TRBV10-3 and TRBJ2-5; 14 nucleotides agree with TRBD2. The V gene's germline CDR1 is ENHRY and CDR2 SYGVKD. Losses at the gene ends were 4 bases for V and 9 bases for J; bases not matched to a gene: 10. This CDR3 comprises 16 residues. The CDR3 is CAISGGLAGVREAQYF. The CDR3 DNA reads TGTGCCATCAGTGGGGGACTAGCGGGAGTACGGGAGGCCCAGTACTTC.

The sample holds many counts of this clonotype. The chain links TRBV7-8 to TRBJ2-3; tentative D call: TRBD2 (6 bases). Germline assignment: CDR1 SGHVS and CDR2 FQNEAQ. CDR3 size: 14 residues. V dropped 5 bases and J dropped 2 bases, with 11 bases sitting between them. The CDR3 sequence is CASSISGYTDTQYF. For the CDR3, the DNA is TGTGCCAGCAGCATTAGCGGATACACAGATACGCAGTATTTT.

The chain combines TRBV5-5 with TRBJ1-1; D is unresolved. This CDR3 spans 13 amino acids. The ends were cut back, 6 bases at V and 1 base at J, with 10 bases in the middle. Germline CDR1 SGHKS, CDR2 YYEKEE (reference sequence). The CDR3 bases are TGTGCCAGCACTGATAGGGAGAACACTGAAGCTTTCTTT. Protein sequence: CASTDRENTEAFF.

In regard to this clonotype: At one boundary the junction diverges from the germline segment, which might be a read error. The chain is built from TRBV2 and TRBJ1-2, with 8 bases lining up with TRBD1. This CDR3 is 13 amino acids long. Germline V gives CDR1 SNHLY, CDR2 FYNNEI. The CDR3 nucleotides are TGTGGCAGCAGGAGGACAGGGTCCTATGGCTACACCTTC. It is translated as CGSRRTGSYGYTF.

A word on this clonotype: The junction shows a germline mismatch at one end, possibly a read error. The chain carries TRBV11-2 and TRBJ2-7; a weak D match, TRBD2 (6 bases). CDR3 length equals 15 residues. Germline V gene lookup returns CDR1 SGHAT and CDR2 FQNNGV. CDR3 region: CTSSPRTGDFYEQYF. The DNA for the CDR3 is TGTACCAGCAGCCCCCGAACGGGGGACTTCTACGAGCAGTACTTC.

This clonotype came up a few times. The V call is TRBV6-2 or TRBV6-3, the J call TRBJ2-2; D might be TRBD1 or TRBD2, each matching 5 bases. Germline CDR1 is MNHEY and CDR2 is SVGEGT. The length of the CDR3 is 14 residues. V lost 9 bases to trimming and J lost 2 bases, with 13 bases between them. The CDR3 DNA sequence: TGTGCCAGTCGGACGGGACCAAACACCGGGGAGCTGTTTTTT. Amino acid sequence: CASRTGPNTGELFF.

The CDR3: CSVAEGTCNEQFF. CDR3 nucleotide sequence: TGCAGCGTAGCGGAAGGAACCTGCAATGAGCAGTTCTTC. The V gene is TRBV29-1, the J gene TRBJ2-1; perhaps TRBD2 as D (5 bases). This CDR3 comprises 13 residues. Germline V lookup: CDR1 SQVTM, CDR2 ANQGSEA. V lost 6 bases and J lost 6, with 15 bases in between.

This clonotype turned up a few times. The CDR3 loop reads CASSLPSGRAKYVNEQFF. As DNA, the CDR3 is TGTGCCAGCAGTTTGCCCAGCGGGAGGGCCAAATACGTCAATGAGCAGTTCTTC. The genes are TRBV28 and TRBJ2-1, with TRBD2 identical over 10 bases. V was pared by 3 bases and J by 6 bases, with 14 bases of the junction left unmatched. CDR3 length equals 18 residues. Germline V gene data show CDR1 as MDHEN and CDR2 as SYDVKM.

Note on this clonotype: The junction does not match germline at one end; this may be a read error. This chain joins TRBV12-3 or TRBV12-4 and TRBJ2-1; D ambiguous. The CDR3 is made up of 13 amino acids. CDR3 in amino acids: CASSFRTVDEQFF. The CDR3 region has the DNA TGCGCCAGCAGTTTCAGGACGGTAGATGAGCAGTTCTTC.

Of note for this clonotype: This may come from a read error, since a much larger clone is one base off. This rearrangement joins TRBV5-4 to TRBJ2-1, with a tentative D call TRBD2 (5 bases). The CDR3 length is 12 residues. Deletions cut 10 bases from V and 7 bases from J, with 15 bases between. CDR1 SGHNT and CDR2 YYREEE come from the germline V gene (reference sequence). CDR3 protein: CASRGVGNEQFF. CDR3 in DNA: TGTGCCTCCCGGGGAGTGGGGAATGAGCAGTTCTTC.

This clonotype showed up many times. The CDR3 loop reads CASSLVPGRDEKLFF. In DNA, the CDR3 is TGCGCCAGCAGCTTGGTCCCAGGAAGAGACGAAAAACTGTTTTTT. The chain links TRBV5-1 to TRBJ1-4; the D is unclear. V lost 0 bases and J lost 8, with 14 bases in between. Germline CDR1 reads SGHRS; CDR2 reads YFSETQ. This CDR3 spans 15 amino acids.